Listed here are 8 T cell receptor beta chains from one sample, sequenced in a study of CD8 T cell repertoires and HIV-1 epitope variants. Their antigens are not known. The method was immunoSEQ multiplex PCR; TCRdb's version includes in-frame clones alone and lacks a portion of them. The sample carries 2,500 to 3,000 clones, 73% recorded once. The sequenced material came from cultured CD8+ T cells derived from PBMCs. The origin of the receptors is a male donor with HIV.

This chain uses TRBV6-5 with TRBJ1-2, with D tentatively TRBD1 (6 bases). Germline V gene data show CDR1 as MNHEY and CDR2 as SVGAGI. V was trimmed by 2 bases and J by 8 bases, leaving 12 bases between them. The CDR3 extends over 13 amino acids. The CDR3 region is CASSYGGGGGYTF. Here the CDR3 DNA reads TGTGCCAGCAGTTACGGGGGGGGCGGAGGCTACACCTTC.

This clone was counted only a few times. The chain recombines TRBV4-1 with TRBJ2-7, with TRBD1 matching 11 bases. CDR3 length equals 16 residues. Germline-derived CDR1 and CDR2 are MGHRA and YSYEKL. With V trimmed by 3 bases and J by 2 bases, 6 bases remained unmatched. DNA for the CDR3: TGCGCCAGCAGCCAGGAGCCGGGACAGGGGGCCTACGAGCAGTACTTC. Residues: CASSQEPGQGAYEQYF.

The J gene is TRBJ2-3, the V gene TRBV7-6; D is possibly TRBD1 or TRBD2 (5 bases each). The CDR3 extends over 14 amino acids. Germline lookup yields CDR1 SGHVS and CDR2 FNYEAQ. V was pared by 0 bases and J by 2 bases, with 6 bases between. The CDR3 sequence is CASSLAGDTDTQYF. For the CDR3, the DNA is TGTGCCAGCAGCTTAGCGGGGGACACAGATACGCAGTATTTT.

The chain links TRBV5-6 to TRBJ2-5; 10 positions match TRBD2. V shed 1 base and J 3 bases; nucleotides not matched to a gene: 3. Germline CDR1 SGHDT, CDR2 YYEEEE. This CDR3 is built from 15 residues. In DNA, the CDR3 is TGTGCCAGCAGCTTGCTAGCGGGGGTGGAAGAGACCCAGTACTTC. This gives the protein CASSLLAGVEETQYF.

The rearrangement uses TRBV19 and TRBJ2-7; D tentatively fits TRBD1 or TRBD2 (6 bases each). CDR3 length: 16 residues. Germline V gives CDR1 LNHDA, CDR2 SQIVND (reference sequence). The V end lost 9 bases, the J end lost 2 bases, and 23 bases lay between the germline ends. The CDR3 region has the DNA TGTGCCAGCCCCTGGGGGGAACACAGGGATCCCTACGAGCAGTACTTC. Translating it yields CASPWGEHRDPYEQYF.

The V and J genes are TRBV28 and TRBJ2-5; maybe TRBD1 (6 bases). The ends were cut back, 2 bases at V and 5 bases at J, with 30 bases in the middle. This CDR3 comprises 20 residues. Germline CDR1 is MDHEN and CDR2 is SYDVKM. In nucleotides, the CDR3 is TGTGCCAGCAGTTTAGTGGGCAGGTTGGACAGTCCCGAGGAACGGGAGACCCAGTACTTC. Translation: CASSLVGRLDSPEERETQYF.

CDR3 amino acids: CASSLTMSAGEDSYF. In DNA, the CDR3 is TGTGCCAGCAGCTTGACGATGTCGGCGGGGGAAGATTCGTATTTT. This chain joins TRBV5-5 and TRBJ2-3; TRBD2 aligns across 7 bases. Germline CDR1 reads SGHKS; CDR2 reads YYEKEE (reference sequence). V dropped 1 base and J dropped 14; count of bases not matched to a gene: 16. This CDR3 region has 15 residues.

The genes are TRBV5-8 and TRBJ2-7; D may be TRBD1 or TRBD2 (5 bases each). Germline lookup yields CDR1 SGHTS and CDR2 YDEGEE. The CDR3 has 14 residues. Trimming left V 4 bases short and J 5 bases short, with 16 bases between. CDR3 in amino acids: CASSPTGGRDEQYF. The CDR3 DNA is TGTGCCAGCAGCCCTACAGGCGGGCGGGACGAGCAGTACTTC.